What follows is one TCR beta chain and its context. Its antigen is currently unknown. The data are from a study of T cell clones after liver transplantation. Study details: As an antigen-independent comparator, third-party-reactive TCRbeta sequences came from pre-transplant mixed lymphocyte reactions. Draws occurred before transplant, before withdrawal, and after complete or failed withdrawal.

Whole-study findings and limits: Conclusions were preliminary, with small, heterogeneous patient groups.

Here immunoSEQ multiplex PCR was the method, and the copy in TCRdb shows in-frame clones only, minus some. The sample holds some 110,000 clones, 90% seen once. Unstimulated PBMCs were sorted into CD3+CD4+ and CD3+CD8+ populations. The input for sequencing was CD4+ T cells from blood, taken 12 months after liver transplant. The TCR comes from a human patient who received a liver transplant. The T cells may come from the graft donor.

Written as DNA, the CDR3 is TGTGCCTGGAATCCTAGCGCCGGAGCCGTAGATACGCAGTATTTT. Translation gives CAWNPSAGAVDTQYF. The rearrangement links TRBV30 to TRBJ2-3; D might be TRBD2 (6 bases). V lost 4 bases and J lost 5, with 19 bases in between. CDR1 is GTSNPN, CDR2 SVGIG, per germline (reference sequence). This CDR3 region has 15 residues.